The 10 T cell receptor beta chains given below trace back to one sample, sequenced in a study of neurological immune-mediated disorders. Stated time point: technical triplicate 3. Each CDR3 protein is one row after TCRdb ran MiXCR on the 5' RACE reads. Here the sample spans 25,000 to 30,000 distinct CDR3 sequences, about 17% being singletons. What was sequenced was CD4+ T cells from blood. These receptors were obtained from a female donor with HTLV-1-associated myelopathy (HAM/TSP).

Worth noting for this clonotype: The final CDR3 position lacks the conserved phenylalanine or tryptophan, pointing to a likely read error. This chain uses TRBV7-2 with TRBJ2-5; no clear D gene. This CDR3 has 15 residues. With 2 bases removed from V and 4 bases from J, the gap between germline ends came to 14 bases. The V gene's germline CDR1 is SGHTA and CDR2 FQGNSA. The CDR3 nucleotides are TGTGCCAGCAGCTTATCATCCGCTATTGGAGAGACCCAGTACATC. It yields the protein CASSLSSAIGETQYI.

This clonotype was observed many times. The chain joins TRBV29-1 to TRBJ2-5; 14 bases map to TRBD2. Trimming took 5 bases from V and 7 from J; bases not matched to a gene: 9. Germline loops: CDR1 SQVTM, CDR2 ANQGSEA. The CDR3 length is 15 residues. The CDR3 region is CSVRWGTSGSGTQYF. The DNA for the CDR3 is TGCAGCGTTCGGTGGGGGACTAGCGGGAGTGGGACCCAGTACTTC.

This chain joins TRBV20-1 and TRBJ2-2; D might be TRBD1 or TRBD2, each matching 5 bases. The CDR3 sequence is 15 residues long. V lost 2 bases to trimming and J lost 5 bases, with 15 bases between them. Germline assignment: CDR1 DFQATT and CDR2 SNEGSKA (reference sequence). The CDR3 DNA reads TGCAGTGCTAGACCGGCCGGGACCTTGACCGGGGAGCTGTTTTTT. Translated, it gives CSARPAGTLTGELFF.

This clonotype was observed many times. The J gene is TRBJ2-5, the V gene TRBV15, with D hard to call. CDR3 size: 12 residues. V was trimmed by 4 bases and J by 7 bases, leaving 10 bases between them. Germline lookup yields CDR1 LNHNV and CDR2 YYDKDF (reference sequence). The CDR3 coding sequence is TGTGCCACCAGCACCGCGCCGGGGACCCAGTACTTC. The encoded protein is CATSTAPGTQYF.

This clonotype showed up many times. V is TRBV28 and J is TRBJ2-5, with 11 positions matching TRBD1. The germline V gene encodes CDR1 MDHEN and CDR2 SYDVKM. J lost 4 bases, V lost 3 bases, and 7 bases had no gene match. The CDR3 has 16 residues. DNA for the CDR3: TGTGCCAGCAGTTTCTCACTTGGACAGGGGGCAGAGACCCAGTACTTC. Its translation is CASSFSLGQGAETQYF.

This clonotype was seen at least ten times. This chain uses TRBV20-1 with TRBJ2-1, with D possibly matching TRBD2 (6 bases). CDR1 DFQATT and CDR2 SNEGSKA come from the germline V gene (reference sequence). V lost 4 bases, J lost 4 bases, and 17 bases lay in between. The CDR3 contains 15 residues. CDR3 DNA sequence: TGCAGTGCTAACGTCGACGGCGCGGGATACAATGAGCAGTTCTTC. It yields the protein CSANVDGAGYNEQFF.

The sample holds many counts of this clonotype. This rearrangement joins TRBV20-1 to TRBJ2-1, with TRBD2 matching 13 bases. The length of the CDR3 is 14 residues. After removal of 6 bases from V and 10 bases from J, the junction contained 9 bases not matched to a gene. CDR1 is DFQATT, CDR2 SNEGSKA, per germline (reference sequence). The CDR3 nucleotides read TGCAGTGCCAAAAAGGGGGGACTAGCGGGAGAGCAGTTCTTC. Encoded protein: CSAKKGGLAGEQFF.

This clonotype has at least ten counts. CDR3 amino acids: CSATERTGGFQIYQPQHF. The CDR3 nucleotides read TGCAGTGCCACTGAGAGGACAGGGGGGTTTCAGATATATCAGCCCCAGCATTTT. The chain couples TRBV20-1 to TRBJ1-5; 10 positions agree with TRBD1. The CDR3 runs 18 residues. Germline CDR1 and CDR2: DFQATT and SNEGSKA (reference sequence). V dropped 6 bases and J dropped 5; count of bases not matched to a gene: 19.

The table lists this clonotype with many counts. V usage is TRBV29-1 and J usage is TRBJ2-3; 7 positions match TRBD2. CDR1 is SQVTM and CDR2 is ANQGSEA in the germline V gene. The CDR3 sequence is 15 residues long. V lost 6 bases, J lost 2 bases, and 11 bases stayed unmatched. DNA of the CDR3: TGCAGCGTCATTATAGCGGGCGGTCCCACAGATACGCAGTATTTT. This translates into CSVIIAGGPTDTQYF.

The chain couples TRBV18 to TRBJ2-2, with TRBD1 identical over 9 bases. Germline trimming cut 3 bases from V and 7 bases from J; bases unmatched to any gene: 9. The CDR3 consists of 16 residues. Germline CDR1 and CDR2: KGHSH and LQKENI. The CDR3 region has the DNA TGTGCCAGCTCACCGATGGACAGGGGCCGTCACGGGGAGCTGTTTTTT. This sequence encodes CASSPMDRGRHGELFF. Full variable domain (rest looked up from reference TRBV18 and TRBJ2-2): NAGVMQNPRHLVRRRGQEARLRCSPMKGHSHVYWYRQLPEEGLKFMVYLQKENIIDESGMPKERFSAEFPKEGPSILRIQQVVRGDSAAYFCASSPMDRGRHGELFFGEGSRLTVL.